Below are 9 T cell receptor beta chains sequenced from a single sample in a study of T cell changes during pregnancy in multiple sclerosis. Sequenced by immunoSEQ multiplex PCR; TCRdb stores in-frame clones only, minus some. In the table there are some 24,000 clones, around 84% of which are singletons. This specimen was CD4+ T cells from peripheral blood mononuclear cells, taken in the second trimester of pregnancy. Every receptor here comes from a female donor in good health, enrolled as a control in a pregnancy study.

The rearrangement uses TRBV7-6 and TRBJ1-3; D is unresolved. V was clipped by 5 bases and J by 0 bases, with 14 bases between them. Germline V gene sequence: CDR1 SGHVS, CDR2 FNYEAQ. The CDR3 runs to 16 residues. CDR3 nucleotide sequence: TGTGCCAGCAGCCACCCGTACGGGAACTCTGGAAACACCATATATTTT. This sequence encodes CASSHPYGNSGNTIYF. Using reference TRBV7-6 and TRBJ1-3 for the parts outside the CDR3, the full variable domain is GAGVSQSPRYKVTKRGQDVALRCDPISGHVSLYWYRQALGQGPEFLTYFNYEAQQDKSGLPNDRFSAERPEGSISTLTIQRTEQRDSAMYRCASSHPYGNSGNTIYFGEGSWLTVV.

The chain combines TRBV6-5 with TRBJ1-4; maybe TRBD1 (6 bases). CDR1 is MNHEY, CDR2 SVGAGI, per germline. The V gene lost 2 bases and the J gene lost 6 bases, with 10 bases spanning the gap. CDR3 length: 14 amino acids. The CDR3 DNA sequence: TGTGCCAGCAGTTACGAGGCAGGGGATGAAAAACTGTTTTTT. Its translation: CASSYEAGDEKLFF.

This clone is a singleton in its sample. This chain joins TRBV19 and TRBJ1-1; 9 bases map to TRBD1. CDR3 length equals 14 residues. CDR1 is LNHDA and CDR2 is SQIVND in the germline V gene (reference sequence). After removal of 5 bases from V and 4 bases from J, the junction contained 5 bases not matched to a gene. Here the CDR3 reads CASSGTGSGTEAFF. The CDR3 nucleotides read TGTGCCAGTAGTGGGACAGGGTCTGGCACTGAAGCTTTCTTT.

The chain is built from TRBV25-1 and TRBJ2-2; the D is unclear. V lost 5 bases and J lost 3, with 10 bases in between. CDR1 MGHDK and CDR2 SYGVNS come from the germline V gene. The CDR3 contains 14 residues. Written as DNA, the CDR3 is TGTGCCAGCAGTTCGGGTGGCGACACCGGGGAGCTGTTTTTT. This sequence encodes CASSSGGDTGELFF. Complete variable domain (other parts from reference TRBV25-1 and TRBJ2-2): EADIYQTPRYLVIGTGKKITLECSQTMGHDKMYWYQQDPGMELHLIHYSYGVNSTEKGDLSSESTVSRIRTEHFPLTLESARPSHTSQYLCASSSGGDTGELFFGEGSRLTVL.

The chain is built from TRBV6-6 and TRBJ2-7; TRBD1 agrees at 12 bases. V shed 5 bases and J 1 base; nucleotides not matched to a gene: 3. The CDR3 consists of 15 residues. Germline assignment: CDR1 MNHNY and CDR2 SVGAGI (reference sequence). The CDR3 spells CASSGGQGASYEQYF. As DNA, the CDR3 is TGTGCCAGCAGTGGGGGACAGGGGGCTTCCTACGAGCAGTACTTC.

The V call is TRBV6-5, the J call TRBJ2-7; a weak D match, TRBD1 (6 bases). The CDR3 extends over 13 amino acids. V dropped 6 bases and J dropped 4 bases, with 13 bases sitting between them. The V gene's germline CDR1 is MNHEY and CDR2 SVGAGI. CDR3 sequence (DNA): TGTGCCAGCAGGGTGGGGGCGAGGTACGAGCAGTACTTC. This gives the protein CASRVGARYEQYF.

The chain combines TRBV29-1 with TRBJ2-2; TRBD1 matches 10 bases. Trimming removed 0 bases from V and 7 bases from J; junction bases left unmatched: 5. The CDR3 length is 15 residues. Germline values: CDR1 SQVTM, CDR2 ANQGSEA. This chain's CDR3 is CSVEDQDRGFGELFF. The CDR3 nucleotides are TGCAGCGTTGAAGATCAGGACAGGGGGTTCGGGGAGCTGTTTTTT.

The chain is built from TRBV6-6 and TRBJ1-3; D is perhaps TRBD1 (6 bases). Trimming shortened V by 8 bases and J by 0 bases, and 14 bases separated the two germline ends. The CDR3 has 15 amino acids. The germline gives CDR1 MNHNY, CDR2 SVGAGI (reference sequence). The CDR3 loop reads CASGFGQPSGNTIYF. The DNA for the CDR3 is TGTGCCAGCGGGTTCGGACAGCCCTCTGGAAACACCATATATTTT.

The chain uses TRBV15 and TRBJ1-5; D is possibly TRBD1 (6 bases). The CDR3 has 15 amino acids. Trimming removed 8 bases from V and 6 bases from J, with 20 bases in between. CDR1 LNHNV and CDR2 YYDKDF come from the germline V gene (reference sequence). The CDR3 DNA reads TGTGCCACCTCCGCCACAGGGAGTGGTGGTCAGCCCCAGCATTTT. This encodes CATSATGSGGQPQHF.